The 8 T cell receptor beta chains presented below share a single source sample, sequenced in a study of cytomegalovirus exposure and HLA in healthy donors. With 60 Vbeta and 13 Jbeta primers, the PCR was carried out. Generated by immunoSEQ multiplex PCR, the TCRdb table keeps only in-frame clones and is missing some. In the table there are 130,000 to 150,000 clones, about 80% of which are singletons. Source material: PBMCs. Every receptor here comes from a woman under 30 in good health and CMV-seropositive.

The chain is built from TRBV28 and TRBJ1-2; tentatively, D is TRBD1 (5 bases). The V end lost 4 bases, the J end lost 5 bases, and 17 bases lay between the germline ends. The CDR3 runs 15 residues. Germline-derived CDR1 and CDR2 are MDHEN and SYDVKM. The DNA for the CDR3 is TGTGCCAGCAGTTATGGACGGGGGGAGAGTTATGGCTACACCTTC. It yields the protein CASSYGRGESYGYTF.

The V call is TRBV7-2, the J call TRBJ2-7, with 9 bases matching TRBD1. The CDR3 totals 14 residues. The germline CDR1 and CDR2 sequences are SGHTA and FQGNSA. The trim removed 8 bases at V and 2 bases at J, leaving 7 bases unmatched. The CDR3 sequence: CASRKTGGPYEQYF. In DNA form, the CDR3 reads TGTGCCAGCCGAAAGACAGGGGGGCCCTACGAGCAGTACTTC.

This clone was counted a single time. The chain uses TRBV29-1 and TRBJ2-7, with TRBD1 as a possible D gene (5 bases). The CDR3 extends over 13 amino acids. Germline V CDR1 and CDR2: SQVTM, ANQGSEA. Trimming pared 4 bases from V and 3 bases from J, leaving 13 bases between. The CDR3 nucleotides read TGCAGCGTTGCGGCAGGGATGAACTACGAGCAGTACTTC. Translating it yields CSVAAGMNYEQYF.

V gene TRBV10-3 combines with J gene TRBJ2-1, with 8 bases matching TRBD2. Trimming cost V 1 base and J 7 bases; bases outside gene matches: 18. The length of the CDR3 is 19 residues. CDR1 is ENHRY and CDR2 is SYGVKD in the germline V gene. CDR3 residues: CAISEFPPMERGPRNEQFF. Written as DNA, the CDR3 is TGTGCCATCAGTGAGTTTCCCCCCATGGAGCGGGGGCCCCGGAATGAGCAGTTCTTC.

This clone occurred a few times. This chain connects TRBV5-5 to TRBJ1-5; 12 positions agree with TRBD1. Germline lookup yields CDR1 SGHKS and CDR2 YYEKEE (reference sequence). J gave up 7 bases and V 1 base, and 9 bases lay outside the gene matches. The CDR3 is 17 residues long. CDR3 DNA sequence: TGTGCCAGCAGCTTGATCGGGACAGGGGGCAATCGACAGCCCCAGCATTTT. This gives the protein CASSLIGTGGNRQPQHF. The full variable domain, in which reference TRBV5-5 and TRBJ1-5 provide the parts outside the CDR3, is DAGVTQSPTHLIKTRGQQVTLRCSPISGHKSVSWYQQVLGQGPQFIFQYYEKEERGRGNFPDRFSARQFPNYSSELNVNALLLGDSALYLCASSLIGTGGNRQPQHFGDGTRLSIL.

The chain is built from TRBV6-5 and TRBJ1-2; 8 bases are shared with TRBD1. This CDR3 is built from 16 residues. Germline assignment: CDR1 MNHEY and CDR2 SVGAGI. The ends lost 2 bases at V and 0 bases at J; junction bases unmatched: 5. The CDR3 reads CASSYRGQGTNYGYTF. CDR3 bases: TGTGCCAGCAGTTACCGTGGACAGGGCACTAACTATGGCTACACCTTC.

The chain has TRBV28 and TRBJ2-1; 8 bases map to TRBD1. The CDR3 spans 16 residues. Trimming cost V 5 bases and J 0 bases; bases outside gene matches: 6. Germline loops: CDR1 MDHEN, CDR2 SYDVKM. CDR3 DNA: TGTGCCAGCAGTCGTCGCGGGACAGGCTCCTACAATGAGCAGTTCTTC. Its translation is CASSRRGTGSYNEQFF. Using reference TRBV28 and TRBJ2-1 for the parts outside the CDR3, the full variable domain is DVKVTQSSRYLVKRTGEKVFLECVQDMDHENMFWYRQDPGLGLRLIYFSYDVKMKEKGDIPEGYSVSREKKERFSLILESASTNQTSMYLCASSRRGTGSYNEQFFGPGTRLTVL.

This chain links TRBV18 with TRBJ2-3, with D possibly TRBD2 on 5 matching bases. The CDR3 is 13 residues long. Germline assignment: CDR1 KGHSH and CDR2 LQKENI. The V and J ends lost 3 bases and 6 bases respectively, with 10 bases between them. CDR3 bases: TGTGCCAGCTCACCGTCGATAGCGGATACGCAGTATTTT. Encoded protein: CASSPSIADTQYF.